This T cell receptor beta chain was sequenced for a study of blood T cell repertoires in COVID-19. Assay: immunoSEQ multiplex PCR; the TCRdb copy retains only in-frame clones and omits some. There are roughly 400,000 clones in the sample; 88% occur only once, and approximately 1.5% lies in the top ten. Sequences were obtained from PBMCs or T cells enriched from blood (not recorded which). The TCR originated in a woman between 18 and 29 years old who had been exposed to COVID-19.

CDR3 residues: CASSATSGGVSYEQYF. CDR3 nucleotides: TGCGCCAGCAGCGCCACCTCGGGGGGGGTTTCCTACGAGCAGTACTTC. The gene calls are TRBV5-1 and TRBJ2-7; TRBD2 matches at 8 bases. V gave up 4 bases and J gave up 1 base; unmatched junction bases: 10. The CDR3 is made up of 16 amino acids. Per the germline V gene, CDR1 is SGHRS and CDR2 is YFSETQ. Looking up the rest from reference TRBV5-1 and TRBJ2-7 gives the full variable domain: KAGVTQTPRYLIKTRGQQVTLSCSPISGHRSVSWYQQTPGQGLQFLFEYFSETQRNKGNFPGRFSGRQFSNSRSEMNVSTLELGDSALYLCASSATSGGVSYEQYFGPGTRLTVT.